This T cell receptor (beta chain) was retrieved from a study of Ad26.COV2.S vaccination and SARS-CoV-2 variants. Study as a whole: The study gave Ad26.COV2.S intramuscularly, once or twice 56 days apart.

Findings and caveats of the study: After vaccination, reports described spike-specific CD8+ and CD4+ T cell responses as showing substantial breadth. Similar non-spike TCR breadth was seen in vaccine and placebo recipients.

With V trimmed by 5 bases and J by 5 bases, 11 bases remained unmatched. This CDR3 is built from 17 residues. From germline, CDR1 is SGHTA and CDR2 FQGNSA. Treatment reported: over 15 received Ad26.COV2.S at low or high dose, single or two shots; 5 received placebo; per-sample allocation not given. Samples came from day 63 after the first vaccine or placebo injection. An Ad26 vector was used to express Wuhan-strain SARS-CoV-2 spike as the vaccine. The table came from immunoSEQ multiplex PCR; TCRdb's copy has only in-frame clones and leaves some out. This sample yields under 550,000 clones, of which approximately 88% are seen a single time; about 3.6% belongs to the top ten. About this clone itself: Antigen: not known.

Sequenced material: peripheral blood, taken in a trial of Ad26.COV2.S vaccine versus placebo. This rearrangement joins TRBV7-2 to TRBJ2-3, with 12 bases lining up with TRBD2. This TCR came from a person between 18 and 59 years old who received the Ad26.COV2.S COVID-19 vaccine or a placebo. CDR3 DNA: TGTGCCAGCAGCCTCCCTTCTAGCGGGGGGGCCTTAGATACGCAGTATTTT. Its protein product is CASSLPSSGGALDTQYF.